This is a list of T cell receptor beta chains from one sample in a study of response to subunit inactivated influenza vaccine. MiXCR, run by TCRdb on the RT-PCR reads, gives a single entry per CDR3 protein. Of around 500,000 distinct CDR3 sequences listed, approximately 11% are singletons. The material sequenced was PBMCs from blood, taken roughly 45 days after vaccination. The source is a man aged 50-59 years who received an inactivated influenza vaccine. CDR3s include the opening cysteine and the closing phenylalanine or tryptophan. Fields, in order: CDR3 length, V gene, clone size, J gene, D gene, CDR3 protein, CDR3 DNA. D genes are given only for firm matches. Clone size is not always given. Where it is, it says once, few, many or a class for expanded clones.

>13|TRBV20-1|-|TRBJ1-5|-
CSAPDMGRQPQHF
TGCAGTGCGCCAGACATGGGCCGCCAGCCCCAGCATTTT
>16|TRBV20-1|-|TRBJ2-1|-
CSASGAAGDSYNEQFF
TGCAGTGCTAGCGGCGCGGCCGGGGACTCCTACAATGAGCAGTTCTTC
>15|TRBV27|-|TRBJ2-3|-
CASSLTRRGPDTQYF
TGTGCCAGCAGTTTGACGAGACGGGGCCCAGATACGCAGTATTTT
>17|TRBV11-2|few|TRBJ2-1|TRBD2
CASSLDGLAGPISEQFF
TGTGCCAGCAGCTTAGATGGGCTAGCGGGCCCTATCAGCGAGCAGTTCTTC
>13|TRBV10-3|few|TRBJ2-7|TRBD1
CAISRDRAYEQYF
TGTGCCATCAGCCGGGACAGAGCCTACGAGCAGTACTTC
>17|TRBV13|few|TRBJ2-3|TRBD1
CASSPELDRGTTDTQYF
TGTGCCAGCAGCCCAGAACTTGACAGGGGAACCACAGATACGCAGTATTTT
>21|TRBV5-1|-|TRBJ2-6|TRBD1
CASRPGTGVTPGSSGANVLTF
TGCGCCAGCAGGCCGGGGACAGGGGTCACCCCGGGAAGCTCTGGGGCCAACGTCCTGACTTTC
>15|TRBV11-2|many|TRBJ2-6|-
CASRGVDSGANVLTF
TGTGCCAGCAGGGGTGTGGACTCTGGGGCCAACGTCCTGACTTTC
>13|TRBV20-1|-|TRBJ1-1|-
CSALRVVDTEAFF
TGCAGTGCTCTCAGGGTTGTCGACACTGAAGCTTTCTTT
>13|TRBV18|-|TRBJ2-7|-
CASSGIIAYEQYF
TGTGCCAGCTCAGGCATAATTGCCTACGAGCAGTACTTC
>14|TRBV12-3/TRBV12-4|few|TRBJ2-7|TRBD2
CASSYFRAGDEQYF
TGTGCCAGCAGTTACTTCCGGGCGGGGGACGAGCAGTACTTC
>14|TRBV11-2|-|TRBJ2-5|-
CASSPTRGYWTQYF
TGTGCCAGCAGCCCAACGAGGGGGTATTGGACCCAGTACTTC
>16|TRBV18|few|TRBJ2-2|-
CASSPPAGANTGELFF
TGTGCCAGCTCACCACCGGCAGGAGCGAACACCGGGGAGCTGTTTTTT
>18|TRBV11-1|-|TRBJ2-2|TRBD2
CASSPYWGLAGNTGELFF
TGTGCCAGCAGCCCCTACTGGGGACTAGCGGGAAACACCGGGGAGCTGTTTTTT
>15|TRBV6-1|-|TRBJ2-1|TRBD2
CASSAGQAGTYEQFF
TGTGCCAGCAGTGCCGGACAAGCGGGGACGTATGAGCAGTTCTTC
>16|TRBV6-2/TRBV6-3|-|TRBJ2-7|-
CASISLLGRRSYEQYF
TGTGCCAGCATCTCCCTTCTGGGCAGGCGTTCCTACGAGCAGTACTTC
>14|TRBV20-1|-|TRBJ1-1|-
CSARRGGADTEAFF
TGCAGTGCTAGGAGAGGGGGGGCGGACACTGAAGCTTTCTTT
>14|TRBV7-2|-|TRBJ2-1|-
CASSLVAVYNEQFF
TGTGCCAGCAGCTTAGTCGCAGTTTACAATGAGCAGTTCTTC
>15|TRBV20-1|many|TRBJ2-5|TRBD2
CSASLLAGGGETQYF
TGCAGTGCTAGCCTTCTAGCGGGGGGAGGAGAGACCCAGTACTTC
>15|TRBV20-1|many|TRBJ2-7|-
CSAGGGTVSSYEQYF
TGCAGTGCCGGGGGGGGGACAGTGAGCTCCTACGAGCAGTACTTC
>19|TRBV6-2/TRBV6-3|-|TRBJ2-6|-
CASSYVASQTLSGANVLTF
TGTGCCAGCAGTTACGTGGCATCGCAGACCCTCTCTGGGGCCAACGTCCTGACTTTC
>17|TRBV7-9|-|TRBJ2-5|TRBD1
CASSLEVLGQGRETQYF
TGTGCCAGCAGCTTAGAGGTGCTCGGACAGGGGAGAGAGACCCAGTACTTC
>14|TRBV6-5|-|TRBJ2-5|TRBD1
CASSYSPGQGTQYF
TGTGCCAGCAGTTACTCCCCTGGACAGGGCACACAGTACTTC
>16|TRBV7-9|few|TRBJ2-5|-
CASSPMAFGGSETQYF
TGTGCCAGCAGCCCTATGGCGTTCGGGGGATCAGAGACCCAGTACTTC
>13|TRBV14|few|TRBJ2-7|-
CASSWTERAEQYF
TGTGCCAGCAGCTGGACAGAAAGGGCCGAGCAGTACTTC
>15|TRBV20-1|-|TRBJ2-2|-
CSARGTGSGTGELFF
TGCAGTGCTCGGGGCACGGGGTCCGGCACCGGGGAGCTGTTTTTT
>13|TRBV2|once|TRBJ2-7|-
CAIYPDNSYEQYF
TGTGCCATATACCCGGACAACTCCTACGAGCAGTACTTC
>13|TRBV29-1|-|TRBJ2-1|-
CSVRQGRGNEQFF
TGCAGCGTTCGCCAGGGAAGGGGCAATGAGCAGTTCTTC
>14|TRBV20-1|many|TRBJ1-1|-
CSADKTGMNTEAFF
TGCAGTGCTGACAAAACGGGTATGAACACTGAAGCTTTCTTT
>13|TRBV3-1|-|TRBJ2-2|-
CASSQQNTGELFF
TGTGCCAGCAGCCAACAGAACACCGGGGAGCTGTTTTTT
>15|TRBV29-1|many|TRBJ2-1|-
CSVGNRSKSYNEQFF
TGCAGCGTTGGTAACAGGAGCAAATCCTACAATGAGCAGTTCTTC
>14|TRBV18|once|TRBJ2-1|TRBD2
CASRGREGRNEQFF
TGTGCCAGCAGAGGACGGGAGGGCCGCAATGAGCAGTTCTTC
>19|TRBV28|few|TRBJ2-3|-
CASSYLALRSRARADTQYF
TGTGCCAGCAGTTACCTAGCTCTCCGATCTCGAGCACGGGCAGATACGCAGTATTTT
>14|TRBV5-1|few|TRBJ1-1|-
CASTGSGWDTEAFF
TGCGCCAGCACGGGGTCGGGATGGGACACTGAAGCTTTCTTT
>18|TRBV4-3|-|TRBJ2-3|TRBD2
CASSQDPRGSATGDTQYF
TGCGCCAGCAGCCAAGACCCTCGCGGGAGCGCTACGGGCGATACGCAGTATTTT
>17|TRBV11-2|many|TRBJ2-1|TRBD2
CASSLEGAREGYNEQFF
TGTGCCAGCAGCCTAGAAGGAGCGCGGGAGGGGTACAATGAGCAGTTCTTC
>13|TRBV10-3|many|TRBJ2-7|TRBD2
CAVGRTSSYEQYF
TGTGCCGTGGGCCGGACTAGCTCCTACGAGCAGTACTTC
>14|TRBV5-1|-|TRBJ2-5|-
CASSSSGTLETQYF
TGCGCCAGCAGCAGTTCCGGGACCCTAGAGACCCAGTACTTC
>16|TRBV20-1|many|TRBJ2-1|TRBD2
CSARDLAGGTYNEQFF
TGCAGTGCTAGAGATTTAGCGGGAGGGACCTACAATGAGCAGTTCTTC
>15|TRBV28|few|TRBJ2-7|-
CASTSPVGGRYEQYF
TGTGCCAGCACCTCCCCCGTGGGGGGCCGCTACGAGCAGTACTTC
>13|TRBV2|-|TRBJ1-2|TRBD1
CASNKGQGYGYTF
TGTGCCAGCAATAAAGGACAGGGCTATGGCTACACCTTC
>14|TRBV20-1|few|TRBJ2-3|TRBD2
CSASGAGSTDTQYF
TGCAGTGCTAGTGGAGCGGGGAGCACAGATACGCAGTATTTT
>15|TRBV2|few|TRBJ2-1|-
CASSDPGVWHNEQFF
TGTGCCAGCAGTGATCCGGGGGTTTGGCACAATGAGCAGTTCTTC
>14|TRBV12-3/TRBV12-4|few|TRBJ2-5|-
CASSPLGYQETQYF
TGTGCCAGCAGTCCCTTGGGGTACCAAGAGACCCAGTACTTC
>14|TRBV20-1|few|TRBJ2-7|TRBD2
CSASGTSGTYEQYF
TGCAGTGCTTCCGGGACTAGCGGAACCTACGAGCAGTACTTC
>17|TRBV7-2|few|TRBJ2-7|TRBD1
CASSLASGQGVSYEQYF
TGTGCCAGCAGCTTAGCATCCGGACAGGGGGTCTCCTACGAGCAGTACTTC
>17|TRBV4-2|-|TRBJ1-1|-
CASSPTDLGRGKVEAFF
TGTGCCAGCAGCCCAACTGATCTAGGGAGGGGGAAGGTTGAAGCTTTCTTT
>14|TRBV5-6|-|TRBJ2-4|-
CASSLSSSPDIQYF
TGTGCCAGCAGCTTAAGTTCCTCCCCAGACATTCAGTACTTC
>14|TRBV5-1|many|TRBJ2-3|TRBD2
CASSVSGGSDTQYF
TGCGCCAGCAGTGTTAGCGGGGGGAGCGATACGCAGTATTTT
>15|TRBV10-3|many|TRBJ2-3|-
CAISGIGSGADTQYF
TGTGCCATCAGTGGTATCGGGAGTGGGGCAGATACGCAGTATTTT
>16|TRBV28|-|TRBJ2-2|-
CASSPHIGHLSGELFF
TGTGCCAGCAGTCCACACATAGGACACCTCTCCGGGGAGCTGTTTTTT
>13|TRBV30|-|TRBJ2-3|-
CAWLGLLTDTQYF
TGTGCCTGGCTCGGACTACTCACAGATACGCAGTATTTT
>13|TRBV14|-|TRBJ2-1|-
CASSPGMYNEQFF
TGTGCCAGCAGCCCCGGAATGTACAATGAGCAGTTCTTC